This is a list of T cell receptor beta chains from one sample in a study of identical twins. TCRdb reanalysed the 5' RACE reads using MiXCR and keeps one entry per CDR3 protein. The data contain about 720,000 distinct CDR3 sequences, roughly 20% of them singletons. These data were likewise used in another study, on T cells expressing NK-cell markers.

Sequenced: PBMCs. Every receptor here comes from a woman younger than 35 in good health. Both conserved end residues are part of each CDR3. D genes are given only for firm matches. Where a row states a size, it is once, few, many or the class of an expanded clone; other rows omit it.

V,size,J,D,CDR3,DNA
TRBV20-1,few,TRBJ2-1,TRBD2,CSARGTSGRHGGEQFF,TGCAGTGCGCGAGGGACTAGCGGGAGGCACGGGGGTGAGCAGTTCTTC
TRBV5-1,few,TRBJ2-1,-,CASSLVRGTYNEQFF,TGCGCCAGCAGCTTGGTTCGCGGGACCTACAATGAGCAGTTCTTC
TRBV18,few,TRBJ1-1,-,CASSPPVRRDGEAFF,TGTGCCAGCTCCCCACCAGTCCGCCGGGACGGTGAAGCTTTCTTT
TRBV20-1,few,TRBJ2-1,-,CSANPLERVGNEQFF,TGCAGTGCTAATCCTCTGGAGCGGGTAGGGAATGAGCAGTTCTTC
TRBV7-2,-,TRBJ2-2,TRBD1,CASSWTGGFGELFF,TGTGCCAGCAGCTGGACAGGGGGCTTCGGGGAGCTGTTTTTT
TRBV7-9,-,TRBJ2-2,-,CASTSGGGTGELFF,TGTGCCAGCACCTCCGGGGGCGGCACCGGGGAGCTGTTTTTT
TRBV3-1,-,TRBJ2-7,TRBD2,CASSQGVGPSGKAYEQYF,TGTGCCAGCAGCCAAGGAGTCGGCCCCAGCGGGAAAGCCTACGAGCAGTACTTC
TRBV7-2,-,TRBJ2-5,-,CASSLVRLKETQYF,TGTGCCAGCAGCTTAGTGCGGCTAAAAGAGACCCAGTACTTC
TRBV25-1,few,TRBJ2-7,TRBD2,CASSVSRGEEAYEQYF,TGTGCCAGCAGTGTCTCCCGGGGGGAAGAAGCCTACGAGCAGTACTTC
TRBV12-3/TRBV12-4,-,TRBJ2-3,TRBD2,CASSPLAGGSDTQYF,TGTGCCAGCAGCCCTCTAGCGGGAGGATCAGATACGCAGTATTTT
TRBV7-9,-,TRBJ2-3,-,CAGAESGTDTQYF,TGTGCCGGGGCAGAAAGTGGGACAGATACGCAGTATTTT
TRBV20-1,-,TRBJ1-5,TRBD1,CSAGQGVDQPQHF,TGCAGTGCCGGACAGGGCGTCGATCAGCCCCAGCATTTT
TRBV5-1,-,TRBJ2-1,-,CASSSRGQDYNEQFF,TGCGCCAGCAGCTCACGGGGGCAGGACTACAATGAGCAGTTCTTC
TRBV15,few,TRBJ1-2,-,CATSRDKSTRGYTF,TGTGCCACCAGCAGAGATAAGTCTACAAGGGGCTACACCTTC
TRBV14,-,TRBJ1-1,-,CASSLLGLGGNTEAFF,TGTGCCAGCAGCCTATTGGGGCTGGGAGGGAACACTGAAGCTTTCTTT
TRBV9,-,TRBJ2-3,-,CASSVAKGGTDTQYF,TGTGCCAGCAGCGTAGCGAAGGGAGGCACAGATACGCAGTATTTT
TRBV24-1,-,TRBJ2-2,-,CATQGLYTGELFF,TGTGCCACCCAGGGGTTGTACACCGGGGAGCTGTTTTTT
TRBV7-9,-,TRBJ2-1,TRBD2,CASSRLAGDHEQFF,TGTGCCAGCAGCCGACTAGCGGGAGACCATGAGCAGTTCTTC
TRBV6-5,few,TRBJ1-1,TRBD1,CASSYSRRGLGEAFF,TGTGCCAGCAGTTACTCACGCAGGGGGTTGGGTGAAGCTTTCTTT
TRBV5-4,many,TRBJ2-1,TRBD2,CASSLRTSGYNEQFF,TGTGCCAGCAGCTTACGGACTAGCGGCTACAATGAGCAGTTCTTC
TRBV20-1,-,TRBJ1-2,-,CSARQWIQGANYGYTF,TGCAGTGCTAGACAATGGATACAGGGAGCTAACTATGGCTACACCTTC
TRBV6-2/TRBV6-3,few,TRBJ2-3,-,CASTPSGNTQYF,TGTGCCAGCACCCCCAGCGGAAATACGCAGTATTTT
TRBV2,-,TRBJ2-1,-,CASRRTLYTTNEQFF,TGTGCCAGCAGGAGGACCTTGTACACAACTAATGAGCAGTTCTTC
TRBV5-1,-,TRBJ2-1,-,CASSLAGAGTVLTPAYNEQFF,TGCGCCAGCAGCTTGGCCGGTGCCGGGACCGTCCTTACCCCCGCGTACAATGAGCAGTTCTTC
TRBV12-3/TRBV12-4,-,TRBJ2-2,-,CASTRTVLDTGELFF,TGTGCCAGCACCAGGACAGTTCTGGACACCGGGGAGCTGTTTTTT
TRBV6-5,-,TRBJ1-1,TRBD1,CASSYSRGGGTEAFF,TGTGCCAGCAGTTACTCCAGAGGGGGCGGGACTGAAGCTTTCTTT
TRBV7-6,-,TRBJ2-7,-,CASSLMGAYEQYF,TGTGCCAGCAGCTTAATGGGGGCGTACGAGCAGTACTTC
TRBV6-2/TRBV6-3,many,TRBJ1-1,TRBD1,CASSYSTQGSGHTEAFF,TGTGCCAGCAGTTACTCGACACAGGGGTCGGGGCACACTGAAGCTTTCTTT
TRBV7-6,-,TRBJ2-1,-,CASSSLSGSYNEQFF,TGTGCCAGCAGTTCCCTGAGCGGGTCCTACAATGAGCAGTTCTTC
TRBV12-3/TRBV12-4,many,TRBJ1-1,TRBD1,CASSPRGLSTEAFF,TGTGCCAGCAGTCCCAGGGGGTTGAGCACTGAAGCTTTCTTT
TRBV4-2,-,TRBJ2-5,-,CASSQEMRETQYF,TGTGCCAGCAGCCAAGAGATGAGAGAGACCCAGTACTTC
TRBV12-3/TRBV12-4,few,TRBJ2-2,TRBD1,CASGGTGVFGELFF,TGTGCCAGCGGGGGGACAGGGGTGTTCGGGGAGCTGTTTTTT
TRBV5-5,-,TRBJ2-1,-,CASSLGPFSYNEQFF,TGTGCCAGCAGCTTGGGCCCCTTCTCCTACAATGAGCAGTTCTTC
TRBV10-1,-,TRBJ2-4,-,CASSTRSIQAEEAKNIQYF,TGCGCCAGCAGTACCAGAAGTATACAGGCTGAGGAAGCCAAAAACATTCAGTACTTC
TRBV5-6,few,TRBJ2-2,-,CAIDVVGELFF,TGTGCCATCGACGTGGTCGGGGAGCTGTTTTTT
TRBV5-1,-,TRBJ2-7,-,CASSLGQGMTYEQYF,TGCGCCAGCAGCTTGGGACAAGGTATGACCTACGAGCAGTACTTC
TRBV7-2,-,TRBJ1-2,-,CASSLYLRDRDTF,TGTGCCAGCAGCTTATACCTCCGAGACCGCGACACCTTC
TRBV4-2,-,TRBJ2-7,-,CASSQGTEYYEQYF,TGTGCCAGCAGCCAAGGGACAGAATACTACGAGCAGTACTTC
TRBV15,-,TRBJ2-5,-,CATSRDGQSGETQYF,TGTGCCACCAGCAGAGATGGGCAGTCAGGAGAGACCCAGTACTTC
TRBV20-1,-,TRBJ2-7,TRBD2,CSVAGGVQYF,TGCAGTGTAGCCGGGGGGGTGCAGTACTTC
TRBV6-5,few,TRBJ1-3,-,CASSYGRKENTIYF,TGTGCCAGCAGTTACGGCCGGAAGGAAAACACCATATATTTT
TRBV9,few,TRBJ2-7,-,CASSVEVPGRAEQYF,TGTGCCAGCAGCGTAGAAGTACCGGGGCGAGCCGAGCAGTACTTC
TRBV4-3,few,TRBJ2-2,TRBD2,CASSKPLAGVGELFF,TGCGCCAGCAGCAAACCACTAGCGGGAGTCGGGGAGCTGTTTTTT
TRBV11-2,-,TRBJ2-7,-,CASSLVIGLGPGYEQYF,TGTGCCAGCAGCTTAGTAATCGGGTTGGGACCAGGCTACGAGCAGTACTTC
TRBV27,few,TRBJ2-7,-,CASSSGPGLGYEQYF,TGTGCCAGCAGTTCCGGGCCTGGTTTAGGGTACGAGCAGTACTTC
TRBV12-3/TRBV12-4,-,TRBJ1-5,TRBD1,CASRLDRDSNQPQHF,TGTGCCAGCAGACTTGACAGGGATAGCAATCAGCCCCAGCATTTT